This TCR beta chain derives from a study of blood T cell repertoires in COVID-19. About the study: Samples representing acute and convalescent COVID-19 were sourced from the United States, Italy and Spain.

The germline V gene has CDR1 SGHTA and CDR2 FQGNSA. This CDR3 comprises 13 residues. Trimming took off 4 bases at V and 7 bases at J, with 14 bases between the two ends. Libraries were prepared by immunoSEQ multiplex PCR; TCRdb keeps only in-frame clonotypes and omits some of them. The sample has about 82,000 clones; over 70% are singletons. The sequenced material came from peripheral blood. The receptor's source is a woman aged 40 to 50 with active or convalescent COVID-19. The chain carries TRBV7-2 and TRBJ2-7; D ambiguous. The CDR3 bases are TGTGCCAGCAGCTCAGACATATCTCAGGAGCAGTACTTC. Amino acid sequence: CASSSDISQEQYF.